A single sample is the source of the 6 T cell receptor beta chains below, sequenced in a study of spatial heterogeneity in lung cancer. Time point meaning: sample taken at primary tumor resection. MiXCR was run by TCRdb on the 5' RACE reads, yielding one entry per CDR3 protein. There are tens of thousands of distinct CDR3 sequences in the sample; 8% occur only once, and 6.5% to 8.5% lies in the top ten. The starting material was PBMCs, obtained at surgery. The source is a male donor with early-stage non-small cell lung cancer.

The chain joins TRBV5-1 to TRBJ2-7; 7 positions agree with TRBD1. With V trimmed by 3 bases and J by 1 base, 7 bases remained unmatched. The CDR3 length is 15 residues. The germline gives CDR1 SGHRS, CDR2 YFSETQ. This chain's CDR3 is CASSSRPGQSYEQYF. The CDR3 DNA follows: TGCGCCAGCAGCTCTCGCCCGGGACAGTCCTACGAGCAGTACTTC.

This clonotype was seen ten or more times. DNA for the CDR3: TGTGCCACTAAGCAGGCCTCAAGTATAACCCAGTACTTC. The encoded protein is CATKQASSITQYF. This rearrangement joins TRBV10-3 to TRBJ2-5; D is uncertain. The CDR3 consists of 13 residues. Germline V gene lookup returns CDR1 ENHRY and CDR2 SYGVKD. Trimming stripped 10 bases from V and 8 bases from J, with 20 bases between.

This clonotype has ten or more counts. The chain uses TRBV29-1 and TRBJ2-7, with 9 bases matching TRBD1. Germline V lookup: CDR1 SQVTM, CDR2 ANQGSEA. V trimming: 6 bases; J trimming: 3 bases; junction bases outside the gene matches: 9. The CDR3 is 14 residues long. The CDR3 loop is CSVGVRDRDYEQYF. The CDR3, as DNA: TGCAGCGTGGGGGTTCGGGACAGGGACTACGAGCAGTACTTC.

The chain employs TRBV24-1 and TRBJ1-1; D is unresolved. The ends were cut back, 9 bases at V and 1 base at J, with 11 bases in the middle. The CDR3 is 13 residues long. Germline V lookup: CDR1 KGHDR, CDR2 SFDVKD. The DNA for the CDR3 is TGTGCCACCTGTGGGGAAGGGAACACTGAAGCTTTCTTT. This sequence encodes CATCGEGNTEAFF.

This clonotype was counted many times. The rearrangement uses TRBV7-9 and TRBJ2-7; TRBD2 agrees at 9 bases. Germline CDR1 SEHNR, CDR2 FQNEAQ (reference sequence). The CDR3 covers 16 residues. J gave up 6 bases and V 1 base, and 10 bases lay outside the gene matches. CDR3: CASSLVEAGGPREQYF. Written as DNA, the CDR3 is TGTGCCAGCAGCTTAGTAGAGGCGGGAGGGCCCCGCGAGCAGTACTTC.

This sequence joins TRBV4-2 and TRBJ2-5; D ambiguous. Germline CDR1 reads LGHNA; CDR2 reads YNFKEQ. V gave up 0 bases and J gave up 3 bases, with 14 bases separating them. The CDR3 contains 16 residues. The CDR3 DNA reads as TGTGCCAGCAGCCAAGATGGCAGAAGAAGGAAAGAGACCCAGTACTTC. Protein: CASSQDGRRRKETQYF.